This T cell receptor (beta chain) was identified during a study of T cell responses to AZD1222 COVID-19 vaccine. TCRdb's table, derived via immunoSEQ multiplex PCR, lists solely in-frame clones and lacks some. The repertoire includes about 180,000 clones, nearly 95% of them detected once, and around 2% sits in the top ten. Per the germline V gene, CDR1 is SGHDN and CDR2 is FVKESK. CDR3 length: 14 residues. V trimming: 4 bases; J trimming: 3 bases; junction bases outside the gene matches: 5. This clone was seen a single time. This chain uses TRBV14 with TRBJ2-5, with 7 positions matching TRBD1. The source was peripheral blood, collected 28 days after the second AZD1222 dose. The receptor's source is an adult who received the AZD1222 COVID-19 vaccine. CDR3 in amino acids: CASSPPGQEETQYF. DNA for the CDR3: TGTGCCAGCAGCCCCCCTGGACAGGAAGAGACCCAGTACTTC.